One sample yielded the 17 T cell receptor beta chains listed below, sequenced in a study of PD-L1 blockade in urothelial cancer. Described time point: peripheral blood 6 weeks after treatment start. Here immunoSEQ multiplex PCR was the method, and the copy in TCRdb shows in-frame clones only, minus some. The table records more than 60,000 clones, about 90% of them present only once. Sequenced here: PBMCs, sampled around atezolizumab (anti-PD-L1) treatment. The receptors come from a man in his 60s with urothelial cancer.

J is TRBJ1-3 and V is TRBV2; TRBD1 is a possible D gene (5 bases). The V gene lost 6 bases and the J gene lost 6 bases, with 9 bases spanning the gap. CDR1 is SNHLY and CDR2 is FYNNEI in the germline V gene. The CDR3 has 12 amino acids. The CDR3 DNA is TGTGCCAGCAGCGCGACAGCAAACACCATATATTTT. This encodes CASSATANTIYF. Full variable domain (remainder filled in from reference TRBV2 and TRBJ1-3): EPEVTQTPSHQVTQMGQEVILRCVPISNHLYFYWYRQILGQKVEFLVSFYNNEISEKSEIFDDQFSVERPDGSNFTLKIRSTKLEDSAMYFCASSATANTIYFGEGSWLTVV.

Here the CDR3 DNA reads TGTGCCAGCAACCCCCTTGGACTACCTCGAAATGAGCAGTTCTTC. Protein product: CASNPLGLPRNEQFF. The rearrangement joins TRBV27 to TRBJ2-1; tentatively, D is TRBD2 (6 bases). Germline V lookup: CDR1 MNHEY, CDR2 SMNVEV (reference sequence). The CDR3 is 15 residues long. Trimming took 7 bases from V and 7 from J, leaving 20 bases between them.

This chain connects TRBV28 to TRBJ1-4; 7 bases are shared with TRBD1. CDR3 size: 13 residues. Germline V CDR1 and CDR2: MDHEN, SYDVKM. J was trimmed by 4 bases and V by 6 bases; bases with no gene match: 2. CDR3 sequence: CASRQGFNEKLFF. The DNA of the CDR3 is TGTGCCAGCAGACAGGGGTTTAATGAAAAACTGTTTTTT.

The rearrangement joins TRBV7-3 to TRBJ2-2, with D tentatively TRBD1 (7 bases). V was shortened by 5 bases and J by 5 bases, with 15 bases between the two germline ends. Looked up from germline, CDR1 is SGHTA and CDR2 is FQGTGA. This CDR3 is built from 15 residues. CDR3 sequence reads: CASSPGGTVTGELFF. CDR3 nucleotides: TGTGCCAGCAGCCCAGGGGGGACGGTGACCGGGGAGCTGTTTTTT. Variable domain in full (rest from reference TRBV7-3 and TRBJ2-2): GAGVSQTPSNKVTEKGKYVELRCDPISGHTALYWYRQSLGQGPEFLIYFQGTGAADDSGLPNDRFFAVRPEGSVSTLKIQRTERGDSAVYLCASSPGGTVTGELFFGEGSRLTVL.

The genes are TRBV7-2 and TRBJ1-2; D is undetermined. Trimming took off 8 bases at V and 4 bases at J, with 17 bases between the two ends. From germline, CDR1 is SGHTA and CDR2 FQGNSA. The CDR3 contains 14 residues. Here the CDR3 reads CASGGSNSFYGYTF. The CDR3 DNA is TGTGCCAGCGGAGGCTCCAACAGCTTCTATGGCTACACCTTC. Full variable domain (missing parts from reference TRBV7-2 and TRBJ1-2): GAGVSQSPSNKVTEKGKDVELRCDPISGHTALYWYRQSLGQGLEFLIYFQGNSAPDKSGLPSDRFSAERTGGSVSTLTIQRTQQEDSAVYLCASGGSNSFYGYTFGSGTRLTVV.

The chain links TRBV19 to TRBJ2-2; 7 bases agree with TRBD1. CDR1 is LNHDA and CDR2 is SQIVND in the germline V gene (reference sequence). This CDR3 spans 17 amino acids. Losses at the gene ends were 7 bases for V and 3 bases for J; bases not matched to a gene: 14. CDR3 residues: CASIRDRVGADTGELFF. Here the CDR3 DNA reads TGTGCCAGTATACGCGACAGGGTCGGGGCCGACACCGGGGAGCTGTTTTTT. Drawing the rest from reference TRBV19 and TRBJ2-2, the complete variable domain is DGGITQSPKYLFRKEGQNVTLSCEQNLNHDAMYWYRQDPGQGLRLIYYSQIVNDFQKGDIAEGYSVSREKKESFPLTVTSAQKNPTAFYLCASIRDRVGADTGELFFGEGSRLTVL.

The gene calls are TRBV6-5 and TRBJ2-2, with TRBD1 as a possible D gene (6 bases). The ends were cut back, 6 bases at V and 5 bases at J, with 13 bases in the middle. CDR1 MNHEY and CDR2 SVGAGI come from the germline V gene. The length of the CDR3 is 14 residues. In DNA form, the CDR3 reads TGTGCCAGCAGCTCGGGACAAGTAACCGGGGAGCTGTTTTTT. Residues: CASSSGQVTGELFF.

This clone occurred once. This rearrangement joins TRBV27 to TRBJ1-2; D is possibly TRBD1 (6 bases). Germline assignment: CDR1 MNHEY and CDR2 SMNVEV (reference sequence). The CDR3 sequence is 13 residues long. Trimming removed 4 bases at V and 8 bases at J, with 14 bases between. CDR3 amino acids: CASSSIRGNGYTF. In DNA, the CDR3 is TGTGCCAGCAGTTCGATCAGGGGAAACGGCTACACCTTC.

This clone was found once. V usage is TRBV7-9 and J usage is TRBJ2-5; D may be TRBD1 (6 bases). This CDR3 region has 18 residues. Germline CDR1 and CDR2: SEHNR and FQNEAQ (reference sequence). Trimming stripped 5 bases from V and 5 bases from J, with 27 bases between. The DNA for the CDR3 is TGTGCCAGCAGCCACCACTTAAACAGGGAGCTCTCTCGGGAGACCCAGTACTTC. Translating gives CASSHHLNRELSRETQYF.

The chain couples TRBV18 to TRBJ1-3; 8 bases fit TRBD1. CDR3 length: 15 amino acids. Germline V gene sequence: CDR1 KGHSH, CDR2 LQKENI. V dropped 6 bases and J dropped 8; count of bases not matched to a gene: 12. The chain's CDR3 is CASSPKGTGGDTIYF. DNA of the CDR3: TGTGCCAGCTCGCCTAAGGGCACAGGGGGTGACACCATATATTTT. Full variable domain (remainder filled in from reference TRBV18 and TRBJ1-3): NAGVMQNPRHLVRRRGQEARLRCSPMKGHSHVYWYRQLPEEGLKFMVYLQKENIIDESGMPKERFSAEFPKEGPSILRIQQVVRGDSAAYFCASSPKGTGGDTIYFGEGSWLTVV.

CDR3 sequence: CASSLERRGRGYTF. The CDR3 nucleotides read TGTGCCAGCAGCTTGGAGAGAAGGGGTAGAGGCTACACCTTC. The chain couples TRBV5-4 to TRBJ1-2; a possible D gene is TRBD1 (5 bases). CDR3 length equals 14 residues. Germline V gene sequence: CDR1 SGHNT, CDR2 YYREEE (reference sequence). V lost 0 bases and J lost 8, with 14 bases in between.

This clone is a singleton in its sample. The DNA of the CDR3 is TGTGCCAGCAGCTGGACAGGGAAGCGTTACGAGCAGTACTTC. Its translation is CASSWTGKRYEQYF. This sequence joins TRBV7-9 and TRBJ2-7, with 8 bases aligning to TRBD1. The germline V gene has CDR1 SEHNR and CDR2 FQNEAQ (reference sequence). CDR3 length: 14 residues. V lost 4 bases to trimming and J lost 4 bases; unmatched junction nucleotides: 6.

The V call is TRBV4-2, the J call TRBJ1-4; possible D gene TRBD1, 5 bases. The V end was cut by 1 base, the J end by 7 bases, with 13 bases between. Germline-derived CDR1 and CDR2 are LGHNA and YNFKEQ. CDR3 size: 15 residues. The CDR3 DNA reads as TGTGCCAGCAGCCAAGGGTCGGGGGTGGGTGAAAAACTGTTTTTT. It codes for CASSQGSGVGEKLFF.

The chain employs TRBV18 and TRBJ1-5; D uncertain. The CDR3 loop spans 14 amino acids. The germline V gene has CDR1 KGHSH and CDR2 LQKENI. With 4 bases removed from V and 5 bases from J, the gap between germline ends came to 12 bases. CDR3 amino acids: CASSQGVPYQPQHF. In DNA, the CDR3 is TGTGCCAGCTCACAGGGAGTCCCCTATCAGCCCCAGCATTTT.

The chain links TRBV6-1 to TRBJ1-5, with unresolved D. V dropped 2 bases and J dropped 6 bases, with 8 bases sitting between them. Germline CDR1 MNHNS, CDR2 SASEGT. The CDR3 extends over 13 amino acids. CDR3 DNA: TGTGCCAGCAGTGAACGGAGGGCTCAGCCCCAGCATTTT. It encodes CASSERRAQPQHF.

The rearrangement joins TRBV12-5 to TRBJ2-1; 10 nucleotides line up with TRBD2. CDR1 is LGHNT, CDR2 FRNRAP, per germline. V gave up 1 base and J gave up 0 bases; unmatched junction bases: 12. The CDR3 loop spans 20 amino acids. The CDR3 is CASGLAAGTSVRVSYNEQFF. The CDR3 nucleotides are TGTGCTAGTGGTTTGGCCGCCGGGACTAGCGTCCGGGTCTCCTACAATGAGCAGTTCTTC.

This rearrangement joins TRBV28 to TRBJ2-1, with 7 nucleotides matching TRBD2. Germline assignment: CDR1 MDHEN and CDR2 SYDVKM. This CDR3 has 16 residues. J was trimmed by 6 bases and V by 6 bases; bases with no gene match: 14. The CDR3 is CASRRWASGSLNEQFF. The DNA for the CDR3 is TGTGCCAGCAGGCGATGGGCTAGCGGAAGCCTCAATGAGCAGTTCTTC.